Listed here is a single TCR beta chain. Its antigen is undetermined. A single base separates this from a much larger clone, so it may be a read error. Peripheral blood, approximately 6 milliliters per draw, was collected at each of two time points. This entry belongs to a study of prognosis after radiotherapy for stage I lung cancer. Broader study findings: There was a fall in unique TCR clone counts after stereotactic body radiation therapy, median about 9,200 versus 6,500. After stereotactic body radiation therapy, patients with later distant metastases showed lower Shannon entropy.

The CDR3 totals 11 residues. Deletions cut 6 bases from V and 6 bases from J, with 6 bases between. Per the germline V gene, CDR1 is ENHRY and CDR2 is SYGVKD. TCR beta CDR3 amplification from genomic DNA was performed by two-round multiplex PCR. During first-round PCR, primers specific to each TRBV and TRBJ gene were used. There were universal primers used in the second PCR round. TCRdb used MiXCR to reprocess the multiplex PCR reads, holding one entry per CDR3 protein. The data contain about 20,000 distinct CDR3 sequences, roughly 37% of them singletons. The material sequenced was PBMCs, taken before or after stereotactic body radiation therapy (not recorded which). The chain carries TRBV10-3 and TRBJ2-1; D unclear. The origin of this receptor is a donor of 50 years or more with non-small cell lung cancer. The CDR3 DNA is TGTGCCATCAGAGACCGCAATGAGCAGTTCTTC. Translation gives CAIRDRNEQFF.